The sequence of this TCR beta chain was determined in a study of blood T cell repertoires in COVID-19. The CDR3 spans 13 residues. Germline V gene data show CDR1 as MDHEN and CDR2 as SYDVKM. V was trimmed by 8 bases and J by 0 bases, leaving 10 bases between them. Individuals drawn from around 25 US areas were roughly 18 to 89 years old. Produced via immunoSEQ multiplex PCR; TCRdb's table is partial and in-frame only. The profile covers 250,000 to 400,000 clones, with around 87% appearing a single time and under 5.5% taken by the ten largest. The genes are TRBV28 and TRBJ1-1; TRBD1 is a possible D gene (6 bases). Sequencing input: PBMCs or T cells enriched from blood (not recorded which). The source is a woman in her thirties who had recovered from COVID-19. The CDR3 DNA reads as TGTGCCAGCCGGAGACAGGTGAACACTGAAGCTTTCTTT. This translates into CASRRQVNTEAFF.